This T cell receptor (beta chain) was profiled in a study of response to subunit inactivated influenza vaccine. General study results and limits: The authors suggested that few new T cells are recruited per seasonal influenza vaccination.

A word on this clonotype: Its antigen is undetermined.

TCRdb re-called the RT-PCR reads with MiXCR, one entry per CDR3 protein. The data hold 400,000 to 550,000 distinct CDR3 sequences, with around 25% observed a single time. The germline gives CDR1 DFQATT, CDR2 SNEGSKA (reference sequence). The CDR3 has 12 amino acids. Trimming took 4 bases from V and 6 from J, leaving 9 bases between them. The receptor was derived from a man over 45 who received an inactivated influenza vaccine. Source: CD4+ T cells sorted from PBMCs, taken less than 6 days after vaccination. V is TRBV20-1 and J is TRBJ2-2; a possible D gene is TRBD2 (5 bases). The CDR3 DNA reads TGCAGTGCTAAAAGCGGTCCCGGGGAGCTGTTTTTT. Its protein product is CSAKSGPGELFF.